One and the same sample provided the 13 T cell receptor beta chains below, sequenced in a study of T cells expressing NK-cell markers. TCRdb re-called the 5' RACE reads; every CDR3 protein appears as one record, without DNA. This table lists some 450,000 distinct CDR3 sequences. Specimen: blood T cells: a sorted CD56 or NKG2C T cell subset, CD4+ or CD8+ T cells, or bulk PBMC T cells (not recorded which). The receptors come from a woman aged 18-69 years in good health.

V is TRBV25-1 and J is TRBJ1-4. This CDR3 has 15 amino acids. Germline V gene lookup returns CDR1 MGHDK and CDR2 SYGVNS. The CDR3 spells CASSDSTSSSEKLFF.

V and J are TRBV11-2 and TRBJ2-3; TCRdb designates TRBD1, a call that cannot be tested without DNA. This CDR3 has 18 amino acids. Germline values: CDR1 SGHAT, CDR2 FQNNGV. The CDR3 reads CASSPPRLGGRITDTQYF.

The genes are TRBV7-3 and TRBJ2-1; the D call of TRBD1 rests on TCRdb alone, since no DNA is present to check it. Germline CDR1 is SGHTA and CDR2 is FQGTGA. This CDR3 is built from 15 residues. CDR3 residues: CASSLDRGRENEQFF.

The genes are TRBV7-9 and TRBJ2-1; TCRdb's D call of TRBD1 is untestable without DNA. The CDR3 totals 11 residues. Germline CDR1 reads SEHNR; CDR2 reads FQNEAQ (reference sequence). CDR3: CASAGEGEQFF.

The V gene is TRBV5-1, the J gene TRBJ2-1. The CDR3 has 17 amino acids. Germline loops: CDR1 SGHRS, CDR2 YFSETQ. CDR3 loop: CASSLGKTGSYYNEQFF.

V gene TRBV28 combines with J gene TRBJ2-7; as DNA is missing, the TRBD2 call by TCRdb cannot be tested. The CDR3 is 13 amino acids. Germline V gives CDR1 MDHEN, CDR2 SYDVKM. CDR3: CASSWTDFYEQYF.

This rearrangement joins TRBV20-1 to TRBJ2-3. This CDR3 has 17 residues. The V gene's germline CDR1 is DFQATT and CDR2 SNEGSKA (reference sequence). CDR3 region: CSARRSLAEISTDTQYF.

This rearrangement joins TRBV7-2 to TRBJ2-3; TCRdb's D gene call, TRBD2, goes unchecked for lack of DNA. The CDR3 spans 17 residues. Germline V gives CDR1 SGHTA, CDR2 FQGNSA. This CDR3 is CASEGRSSGGASDTQYF.

This chain connects TRBV2 to TRBJ2-3; TCRdb's D call of TRBD1 is untestable without DNA. The germline V gene encodes CDR1 SNHLY and CDR2 FYNNEI. The CDR3 loop spans 14 amino acids. CDR3 sequence: CASSAEGGTDTQYF.

The chain combines TRBV29-1 with TRBJ2-3; the D gene TCRdb calls, TRBD2, cannot be checked with no DNA. The CDR3 has 15 amino acids. Per germline, CDR1 SQVTM and CDR2 ANQGSEA. This CDR3 reads CSVEARGLAGGTQYF.

The chain joins TRBV7-9 to TRBJ1-1; the TRBD1 assignment by TCRdb is unverifiable without DNA. The CDR3 has 15 residues. Germline-derived CDR1 and CDR2 are SEHNR and FQNEAQ (reference sequence). The CDR3 spells CASSLALGLSTEAFF.

The V and J genes are TRBV4-3 and TRBJ1-1. Germline V gives CDR1 LGHNA, CDR2 YSLEER. This CDR3 region has 15 residues. This chain's CDR3 is CASSQASTGNTEAFF.

This chain connects TRBV20-1 to TRBJ2-5; lacking DNA, the TRBD2 call made by TCRdb goes unchecked. This CDR3 contains 14 residues. Germline CDR1 and CDR2: DFQATT and SNEGSKA (reference sequence). This CDR3 is CSASTSGFGETQYF.